This T cell receptor (beta chain) was sequenced for a study of cytomegalovirus exposure and HLA in healthy donors (dated by TCRdb to about 2017). About the full investigation: An earlier analysis of under 600 of the donors reported about 290 Gb of sequence data and 100 million to 130 million unique TCR beta sequences from roughly 180 million T cells. Roughly 320 gigabases of sequencing data and roughly 81 million unique TCR sequences made up an early release that covered fewer than 650 HLA-typed donors. Among the approximately 400 genotyped donors, under 90% belonged to the genetic ancestry cluster associated with self-reported Caucasian donors. The study aimed to test whether cataloging public T cell receptors could reveal signatures of past pathogen exposure. Using immunosequencing, the study profiled T cell repertoires from approximately 700 subjects and related those repertoires to cytomegalovirus serostatus. In addition to the first cohort of 666 subjects, a separate validation cohort of 120 different subjects was used. To predict cytomegalovirus infection status, the study brought together high-throughput TCR immunosequencing, statistical association of individual TCRs with disease status, and machine learning. A later analysis re-analyzed previously published TCR beta repertoires from roughly 600 donors and added high-resolution HLA genotyping to study TCR occurrence patterns. The later analysis used no new phenotypic data to find candidate immune exposures, relying instead on TCR beta sequences and their occurrence across donors. An earlier analysis of around 580 of the donors used high-throughput TCR beta sequencing to judge whether each TCR beta V gene segment behaved as functional or pseudogenic. Donor age, sex, ethnicity and CMV serostatus were compiled alongside the repertoire data. A later genetic analysis took genome-wide SNP genotypes for about 55% of the 666 donors and used that subset as a discovery cohort. Every repertoire in the discovery cohort had been generated on one and the same sequencing platform. HLA typing covered class I and class II loci at four-digit resolution. The number of donors typed differed by locus, with 629-630 for A, B, C, DRB1 and DQB1, 522 for DQA1, under 610 for DPA1, and over 400 for DPB1. Four to six DR-DQ haplotypes were handled as single units for association and clustering, since linkage in the cohort was strong. Across some 400 genotyped donors of the cohort, an average of roughly 200,000 unique TCR beta nucleotide sequences per donor were sequenced, and roughly 17% of those sequences were non-productive. What the authors observed across the whole study: Three of the identified cytomegalovirus-associated TCR beta chains were confirmed in vitro to be specific for cytomegalovirus antigens. A further reported finding was that TCR beta sequences accurately predicted the HLA-A and HLA-B alleles for most subjects in the first cohort. The cohort was sequenced for TCR beta chains only, and without alpha or paired-chain data the features that could be detected were limited. In a later analysis, HLA-associated TCR beta chains were found to be more clonally expanded and to have lower generation probabilities than equally common non-associated chains. In a later analysis, most CMV-associated TCR beta chains were found to appear HLA-restricted, with HLA associations seemingly driven largely by CMV exposure. Some IMGT-functional V segments, including TRBV6-2 and TRBV6-3, could not be distinguished by the 87-base-pair reads and were therefore excluded. A later analysis associated 15,000 or so TCR beta sequences with specific HLA alleles at a false discovery rate of 0.05. Sequencing depth was assumed to be roughly uniform across donors in the presence/absence analyses, though that assumption may not hold. Linkage disequilibrium might explain the correlated functional status among segregating V segments, but an unknown experimental factor could not be excluded. In an earlier analysis of approximately 590 of the donors, most TCR beta V segments were observed in productive rearrangements about 87% or about 30% of the time, broadly matching IMGT annotations. In both the original and validation cohorts, the classifier was reported to diagnose cytomegalovirus status with high specificity and sensitivity. The authors suggested that the approach could potentially be generalized to other disease states and immunological phenotypes. Several of the top co-occurrence clusters appeared to be linked to parvovirus B19, influenza, CMV and Epstein-Barr virus, according to a later analysis. Most TCR sequences were seen in very few donors, while some public TCRs were found in many individuals. Strong co-occurrence of HLA alleles, especially DR and DQ, made assigning TCR associations to individual alleles difficult. Over 15 rarely observed V segments, including chromosome 9 orphons, were excluded from the earlier analysis of approximately 500 of the donors because counts were too low. Compared with the approximately 700-donor mean, donors in an Asian-associated ancestry cluster had fewer N-insertions in productive TCRs, according to a later genetic analysis. A cluster of highly shared sequence variants was judged likely to be a technical artifact of the sequencing pipeline. Immune exposure information for the cohort was limited to CMV serostatus. Because HLA typing was missing for some donors at each locus, association tests included only the typed subset. The study listed 150 to 200 TCR beta chains as associated with cytomegalovirus. A later analysis found that TCR association rates varied across HLA loci, with DRB1 alleles showing the most associated TCRs and HLA-C alleles the fewest. An association between a missense DCLRE1C variant and V-gene and J-gene trimming of TCR beta chains was found in a later genetic analysis and replicated in an independent cohort.

The germline V gene gives CDR1 as MNHNS and CDR2 as SASEGT. The CDR3 holds 13 amino acids from the cysteine to the phenylalanine. Here the CDR3 DNA is all that survives: 39 bases in frame from base 1. V is reduced by 6 bases and J by 4 bases, leaving a spacing of 12 bases between them. The library relied on the immunoSEQ multiplex PCR assay. For the multiplex PCR, a mixture combining 60 forward primers for TCR Vbeta segments and 13 reverse primers for TCR Jbeta segments was used. A multiplex PCR assay on genomic DNA amplified the CDR3 region of rearranged TCR beta genes. The amplified TCR beta libraries were sequenced on the Illumina HiSeq System as 87-base-pair reads. The paper's processing steps were these. Across the 500 to 850 repertoires, a later analysis counted 60 million to 90 million unique TCR beta chains, around 10 million of which were shared by at least two donors. Raw reads were error-corrected and collapsed into unique sequences with a nearest-neighbor algorithm that merged closely related sequences to remove PCR and sequencing errors. Alignment of CDR3 sequences to IMGT reference sequences was used to assign V, D and J gene segments. Each retained sequence needed at least a six-nucleotide match to both a V gene segment and a J gene segment. Rearrangements were called productive when the CDR3 lacked stop codons and stayed in frame with V and J; all others were non-productive. CDR3 was defined by IMGT convention, running from the second conserved V-encoded cysteine to the conserved J-encoded phenylalanine. Sequences without an unambiguous match to a single V gene segment were excluded from the earlier analysis of about 600 of the donors. An earlier analysis of 500 to 600 of the donors classified V segments as functional when productive rearrangements were above 56.7% and as segregating when the standard deviation between donors was above 5%. To diagnose cytomegalovirus status from the catalog of TCR beta chain sequences, a statistical classification framework was built. In a later analysis, V and J genes were assigned by comparing TCR nucleotide sequences against IMGT/GENE-DB human TR gene sequences. In a later analysis, CDR3 sequences and most-parsimonious VDJ recombination scenarios were assigned using the TCRdist pipeline. A later analysis defined each TCR beta chain by its CDR3 amino acid sequence plus V-gene family, and excluded reads lacking a unique V-gene family. As a way to deal with suspected cross-contamination and a sequencing artifact, a later analysis dropped 500 to 700 nucleotide sequences that were highly shared and had low generation probability. In a later analysis, a clonal expansion index for each public chain was calculated from normalized within-repertoire ranks of inferred template counts. In a later analysis, generation probabilities were computed with a VDJ recombination model fitted to out-of-frame rearrangements, and the resulting probabilities were checked against IGoR. A later analysis scored TCR-TCR, TCR-HLA and TCR-CMV co-occurrence with hypergeometric tests, applying a repertoire-size bias correction to TCR pairs. In a later analysis, false discovery rates were estimated by permuting HLA or CMV assignments 20 times. In a later analysis, co-occurring TCRs were grouped using DBSCAN, and TCRdist sequence similarity was added for clustering within HLA-allele-positive subsets. Co-occurrence clustering excluded repertoires with fewer than 30,000 or more than 120,000 public chains, plus five with anomalous nucleotide sharing. The table comes from immuneACCESS by way of TCRdb, which keeps in-frame sequences with V and J called. Part of the clones is missing from these tables; in studies checked, under half for an unresolved V gene and the rest for unknown reasons. V, J and clone size were drawn from that table, and D and trimming were deduced from the DNA. Here the sample has around 190,000 clones; 80% occur a single time. More than 5% of the sample belongs to the ten largest clones.

Comment on this clone: Its specific antigen is unknown. Base qualities were left out, and no much larger clone turns up one base away.

The cohort was made up of roughly 670 healthy bone marrow donors. At the time of sampling, all cohort members were nominally healthy, though unrecorded immune exposures were likely present. The donor was CMV seronegative and belonged to the group of over 350 seronegative cohort members. A peripheral blood sample was provided by each donor, and peripheral blood mononuclear cells were used for TCR beta sequencing. Genomic DNA extraction from the blood cell samples was performed with the Qiagen DNeasy Blood Extraction Kit. The receptor's source is a man between 40 and 49 years old in good health and CMV-seronegative. The chain links TRBV6-1 with TRBJ1-2; TRBD1 is a weak D gene call, 6 bases matching. Sequenced sample: PBMCs. In nucleotides, the sequence is TGTGCCAGCAGACAACTACAGGGCTATGGCTACACCTTC. It specifies CASRQLQGYGYTF.